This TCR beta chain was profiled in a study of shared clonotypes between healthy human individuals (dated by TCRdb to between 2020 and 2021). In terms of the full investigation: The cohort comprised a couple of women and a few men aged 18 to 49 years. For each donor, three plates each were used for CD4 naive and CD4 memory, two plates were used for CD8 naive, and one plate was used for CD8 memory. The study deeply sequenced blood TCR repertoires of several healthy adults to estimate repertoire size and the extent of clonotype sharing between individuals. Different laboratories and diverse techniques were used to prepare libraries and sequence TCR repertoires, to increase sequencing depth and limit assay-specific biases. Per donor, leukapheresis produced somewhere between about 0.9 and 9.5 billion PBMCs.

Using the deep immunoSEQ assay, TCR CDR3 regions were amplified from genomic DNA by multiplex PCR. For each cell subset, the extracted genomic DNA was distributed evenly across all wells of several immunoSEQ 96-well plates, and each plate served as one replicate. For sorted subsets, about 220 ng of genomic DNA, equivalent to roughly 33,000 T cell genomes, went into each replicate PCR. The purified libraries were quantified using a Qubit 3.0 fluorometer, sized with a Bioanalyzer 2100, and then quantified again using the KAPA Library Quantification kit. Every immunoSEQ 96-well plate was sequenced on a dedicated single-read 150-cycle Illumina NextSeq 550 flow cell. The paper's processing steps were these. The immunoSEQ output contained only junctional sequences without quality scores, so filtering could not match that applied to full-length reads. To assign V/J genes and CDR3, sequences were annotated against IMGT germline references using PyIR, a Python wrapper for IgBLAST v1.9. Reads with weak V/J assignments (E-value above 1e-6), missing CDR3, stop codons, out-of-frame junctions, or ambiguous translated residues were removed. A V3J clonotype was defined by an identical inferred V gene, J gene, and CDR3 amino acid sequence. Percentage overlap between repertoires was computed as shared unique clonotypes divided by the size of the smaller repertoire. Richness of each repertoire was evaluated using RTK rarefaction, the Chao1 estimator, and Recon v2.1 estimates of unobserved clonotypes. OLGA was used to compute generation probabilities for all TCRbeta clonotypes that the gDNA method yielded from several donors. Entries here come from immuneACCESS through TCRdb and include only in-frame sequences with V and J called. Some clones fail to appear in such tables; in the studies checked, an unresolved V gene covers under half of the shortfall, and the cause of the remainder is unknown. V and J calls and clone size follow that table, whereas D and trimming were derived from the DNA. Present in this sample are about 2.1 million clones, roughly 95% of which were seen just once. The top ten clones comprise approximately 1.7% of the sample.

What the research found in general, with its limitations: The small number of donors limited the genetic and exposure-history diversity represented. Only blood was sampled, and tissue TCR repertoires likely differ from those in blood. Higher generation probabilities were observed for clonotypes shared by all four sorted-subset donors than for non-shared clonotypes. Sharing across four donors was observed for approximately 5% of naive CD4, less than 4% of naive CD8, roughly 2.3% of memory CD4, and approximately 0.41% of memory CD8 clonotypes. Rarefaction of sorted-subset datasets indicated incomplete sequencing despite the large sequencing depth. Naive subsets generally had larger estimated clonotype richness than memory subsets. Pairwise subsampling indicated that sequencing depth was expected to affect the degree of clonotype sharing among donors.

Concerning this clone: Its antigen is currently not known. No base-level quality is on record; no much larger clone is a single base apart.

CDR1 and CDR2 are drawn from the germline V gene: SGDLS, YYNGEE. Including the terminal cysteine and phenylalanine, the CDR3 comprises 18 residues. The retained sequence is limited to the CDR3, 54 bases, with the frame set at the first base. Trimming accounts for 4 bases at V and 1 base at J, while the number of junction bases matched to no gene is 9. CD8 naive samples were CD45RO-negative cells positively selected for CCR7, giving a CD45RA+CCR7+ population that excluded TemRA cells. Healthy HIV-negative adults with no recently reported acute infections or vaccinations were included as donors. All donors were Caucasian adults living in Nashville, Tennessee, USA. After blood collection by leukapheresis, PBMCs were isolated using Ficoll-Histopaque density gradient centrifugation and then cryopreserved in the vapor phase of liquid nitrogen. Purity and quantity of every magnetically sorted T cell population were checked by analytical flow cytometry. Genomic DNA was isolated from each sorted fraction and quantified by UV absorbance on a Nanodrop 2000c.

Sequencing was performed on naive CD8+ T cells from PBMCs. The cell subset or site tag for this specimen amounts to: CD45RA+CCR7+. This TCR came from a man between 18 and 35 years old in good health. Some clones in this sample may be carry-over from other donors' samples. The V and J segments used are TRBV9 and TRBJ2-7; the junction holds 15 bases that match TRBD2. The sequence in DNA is TGTGCCAGCAGCCAACACCCGGGGACTAGCGGGAGGTCCTACGAGCAGTACTTC. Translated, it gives CASSQHPGTSGRSYEQYF.